A single sample is the source of the 10 T cell receptor beta chains below, sequenced in a study of shared clonotypes between healthy human individuals. Only in-frame clones appear in the TCRdb table, and some are missing; sequencing was by immunoSEQ multiplex PCR. The sample yields some 2,400,000 clones, approximately 94% seen once. Source material: naive CD4+ T cells sorted from blood. Subset indicated: CD45RA+ positively selected. These receptors were taken from a young man in good health.

V gene TRBV30 combines with J gene TRBJ2-5; possibly TRBD2 for D (7 bases). The ends were cut back, 6 bases at V and 2 bases at J, with 16 bases in the middle. The CDR3 is 14 amino acids. Germline V gene sequence: CDR1 GTSNPN, CDR2 SVGIG (reference sequence). CDR3 DNA: TGTGCCTGTCGGCGGGGGCTGGGTCAAGAGACCCAGTACTTC. Translating it yields CACRRGLGQETQYF.

The chain employs TRBV28 and TRBJ2-1; 7 bases agree with TRBD2. This CDR3 is built from 11 residues. Germline CDR1 and CDR2: MDHEN and SYDVKM. Trimming at V came to 11 bases and at J to 7 bases, leaving 5 bases not matched to a gene. The CDR3 protein is CAAGGMNEQFF. CDR3 in DNA: TGTGCCGCCGGGGGGATGAATGAGCAGTTCTTC.

This clone came up a few times. CDR3 DNA: TGTGCCAGCAGGCGGGACCAGAATTCACCCCTCCACTTT. This gives the protein CASRRDQNSPLHF. The chain uses TRBV6-1 and TRBJ1-6; the D gene is possibly TRBD1 (5 bases). Germline CDR1 reads MNHNS; CDR2 reads SASEGT. The V gene lost 6 bases and the J gene lost 7 bases, with 10 bases spanning the gap. The CDR3 runs 13 residues.

This sequence joins TRBV28 and TRBJ2-6; unclear D gene. V lost 6 bases to trimming and J lost 4 bases, with 13 bases between them. There are 15 residues in the CDR3. Germline assignment: CDR1 MDHEN and CDR2 SYDVKM. Here the CDR3 reads CASSSNGKGANVLTF. DNA for the CDR3: TGTGCCAGCAGCTCCAATGGTAAGGGGGCCAACGTCCTGACTTTC.

The chain joins TRBV11-2 to TRBJ2-7; D call uncertain. Trimming removed 5 bases at V and 0 bases at J, with 11 bases between. The CDR3 runs to 14 residues. Germline CDR1 is SGHAT and CDR2 is FQNNGV. This CDR3 reads CASSRSRPSYEQYF. The CDR3 bases are TGTGCCAGCAGCCGCTCCCGGCCCTCCTACGAGCAGTACTTC. Based on the CDR3 plus reference TRBV11-2 and TRBJ2-7, the full variable domain is EAGVAQSPRYKIIEKRQSVAFWCNPISGHATLYWYQQILGQGPKLLIQFQNNGVVDDSQLPKDRFSAERLKGVDSTLKIQPAKLEDSAVYLCASSRSRPSYEQYFGPGTRLTVT.

The gene calls are TRBV11-2 and TRBJ1-1, with 7 bases lining up with TRBD1. This CDR3 has 12 residues. The ends lost 5 bases at V and 5 bases at J; junction bases unmatched: 2. The germline V gene encodes CDR1 SGHAT and CDR2 FQNNGV. For the CDR3, the DNA is TGTGCCAGCAGCACGACAGGGACTGAAGCTTTCTTT. Translation: CASSTTGTEAFF.

The rearrangement uses TRBV7-2 and TRBJ2-7, with 12 bases lining up with TRBD1. This CDR3 has 15 amino acids. V was pared by 3 bases and J by 5 bases, with 5 bases of the junction left unmatched. Germline lookup yields CDR1 SGHTA and CDR2 FQGNSA. In nucleotides, the CDR3 is TGTGCCAGCAGCTTCAGGGGACAGGGGGCCCACGAGCAGTACTTC. Translated: CASSFRGQGAHEQYF.

The rearrangement links TRBV10-3 to TRBJ1-5; no firm D call. Germline V gene sequence: CDR1 ENHRY, CDR2 SYGVKD. With 2 bases removed from V and 11 bases from J, the gap between germline ends came to 13 bases. This CDR3 comprises 13 residues. CDR3 loop: CAISEAGSGAQHF. The CDR3 DNA reads as TGTGCCATCAGTGAGGCAGGTAGCGGGGCCCAGCATTTT.

This chain links TRBV30 with TRBJ1-2; unclear D gene. V shed 3 bases and J shed 8 bases, with 13 bases lying between them. This CDR3 is 12 amino acids long. The V gene's germline CDR1 is GTSNPN and CDR2 SVGIG (reference sequence). CDR3 residues: CAWRGFGRGYTF. In DNA, the CDR3 is TGTGCCTGGAGAGGCTTTGGTAGAGGCTACACCTTC.

This clone has a single count. The chain uses TRBV15 and TRBJ1-2; D unclear. Trimming cost V 0 bases and J 4 bases, with 18 bases left between them. The germline CDR1 and CDR2 sequences are LNHNV and YYDKDF (reference sequence). This CDR3 comprises 17 residues. Here the CDR3 reads CATSRDQEGVLTYGYTF. In DNA, the CDR3 is TGTGCCACCAGCAGAGATCAGGAAGGAGTCCTTACCTATGGCTACACCTTC.